Detailed here is one T cell receptor (beta chain). Seattle-derived patients entered the study during active infection and were followed longitudinally. The data are from a study of blood T cell repertoires in COVID-19. Study at large: Sample material is recorded as cDNA or gDNA derived from T cells, B-cell-depleted T cells, or PBMCs.

V was shortened by 5 bases and J by 5 bases, with 21 bases between the two germline ends. This CDR3 is 16 amino acids long. CDR1 and CDR2 (germline): MNHEY, SVGEGT. Authors' processing steps: From reference gene primer amplification, estimates of nucleated cell counts were derived. Method: immunoSEQ multiplex PCR; TCRdb's copy keeps in-frame clones and lacks some. V, J and clone size reflect that table, while D and trimming were determined from the DNA. In the table there are more than 80,000 clones, roughly 88% of which are singletons. The sample consisted of peripheral blood. This rearrangement joins TRBV6-2 or TRBV6-3 to TRBJ2-5, with D tentatively TRBD2 (6 bases). The receptor's source is a man between 18 and 29 years old with COVID-19, enrolled during active disease. CDR3 amino acids: CASSRKRVSSPETQYF. DNA of the CDR3: TGTGCCAGCAGTCGAAAGCGGGTCTCATCCCCCGAGACCCAGTACTTC.